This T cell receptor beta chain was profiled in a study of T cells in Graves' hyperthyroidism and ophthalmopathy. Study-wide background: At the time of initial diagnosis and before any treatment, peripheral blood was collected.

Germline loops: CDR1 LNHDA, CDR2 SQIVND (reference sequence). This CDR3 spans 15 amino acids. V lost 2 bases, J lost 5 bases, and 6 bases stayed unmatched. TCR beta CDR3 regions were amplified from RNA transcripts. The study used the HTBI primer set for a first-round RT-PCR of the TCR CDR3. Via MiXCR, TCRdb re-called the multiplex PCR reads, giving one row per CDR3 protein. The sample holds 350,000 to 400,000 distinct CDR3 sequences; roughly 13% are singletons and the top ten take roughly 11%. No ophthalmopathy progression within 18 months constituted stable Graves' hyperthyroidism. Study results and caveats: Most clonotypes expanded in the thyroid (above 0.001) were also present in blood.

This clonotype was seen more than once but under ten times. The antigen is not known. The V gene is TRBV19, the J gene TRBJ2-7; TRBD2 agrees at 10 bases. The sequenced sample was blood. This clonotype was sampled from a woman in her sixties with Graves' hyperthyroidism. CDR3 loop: CASSIKASGRNEQYF. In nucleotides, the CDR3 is TGTGCCAGTAGTATAAAGGCTAGCGGGAGAAACGAGCAGTACTTC.